Listed below are T cell receptor beta chains from one sample, sequenced in a study of CD8+ T cells in alopecia areata. Produced via immunoSEQ multiplex PCR; TCRdb's table is partial and in-frame only. The repertoire consists of about 300,000 clones, with 58% occurring once and the leading ten covering 1.8%. Source: CD4+ T cells sorted from blood, taken at week 24, from a patient treated with tofacitinib. The receptors here all came from a human donor with alopecia areata. Each CDR3 is given with its conserved first and last residue. A D gene is named only where the DNA matches it firmly. Clone size is given for some rows only: seen once, a few or many times, or a class if the clone is expanded.

. | few | TRBJ2-1 | TRBV27 | CASSFSRTTYNEQFF | TGTGCCAGCAGTTTTTCGCGGACCACTTACAATGAGCAGTTCTTC
. | . | TRBJ2-2 | TRBV7-9 | CASSLVQPVGELFF | TGTGCCAGCAGCTTAGTTCAGCCGGTCGGGGAGCTGTTTTTT
. | few | TRBJ1-1 | TRBV7-9 | CASSLSQGNTEAFF | TGTGCCAGCAGCTTAAGTCAGGGGAACACTGAAGCTTTCTTT
. | few | TRBJ2-1 | TRBV20-1 | CSARGEQFF | TGCAGTGCTAGGGGTGAGCAGTTCTTC
TRBD1 | . | TRBJ2-7 | TRBV9 | CASSANPGTGGPEQYF | TGTGCCAGCAGCGCCAACCCCGGGACAGGAGGACCCGAGCAGTACTTC
TRBD1 | once | TRBJ1-1 | TRBV29-1 | CSVKQGRGDTEAFF | TGCAGCGTGAAACAGGGGCGAGGGGACACTGAAGCTTTCTTT
TRBD1 | . | TRBJ1-2 | TRBV6-5 | CASSSGTGRGYTF | TGTGCCAGCAGTTCAGGGACAGGGAGGGGCTACACCTTC
TRBD1 | few | TRBJ2-5 | TRBV9 | CASSARPAGQVLAEYQETQYF | TGTGCCAGCAGCGCACGGCCGGCGGGACAGGTCTTAGCAGAGTACCAAGAGACCCAGTACTTC
. | . | TRBJ2-7 | TRBV9 | CASSVNTRLEQYF | TGTGCCAGCAGCGTAAATACCAGGCTCGAGCAGTACTTC
TRBD1 | . | TRBJ2-5 | TRBV5-4 | CASSLGTDQETQYF | TGTGCCAGCAGCTTAGGGACAGATCAAGAGACCCAGTACTTC
. | . | TRBJ1-1 | TRBV29-1 | CSGALGLKLFF | TGCAGCGGGGCTCTAGGTCTGAAGCTTTTCTTT
. | . | TRBJ1-1 | TRBV30 | CAWSVLIGVGNSEAFF | TGTGCCTGGAGTGTACTTATAGGCGTGGGGAACTCTGAAGCTTTCTTT
TRBD1 | . | TRBJ2-4 | TRBV7-8 | CASSLKRGLGENIQYF | TGTGCCAGCAGCCTTAAGAGGGGGCTTGGGGAAAACATTCAGTACTTC
. | few | TRBJ1-1 | TRBV29-1 | CSVFKPGEAFF | TGCAGCGTTTTTAAACCAGGGGAAGCTTTCTTT
. | . | TRBJ1-5 | TRBV30 | CAWSRVGHNQPQHF | TGTGCCTGGAGTCGTGTGGGTCACAATCAGCCCCAGCATTTT
. | . | TRBJ1-5 | TRBV30 | CAWSVTSSNQPQHF | TGTGCCTGGAGTGTAACCAGTAGCAATCAGCCCCAGCATTTT